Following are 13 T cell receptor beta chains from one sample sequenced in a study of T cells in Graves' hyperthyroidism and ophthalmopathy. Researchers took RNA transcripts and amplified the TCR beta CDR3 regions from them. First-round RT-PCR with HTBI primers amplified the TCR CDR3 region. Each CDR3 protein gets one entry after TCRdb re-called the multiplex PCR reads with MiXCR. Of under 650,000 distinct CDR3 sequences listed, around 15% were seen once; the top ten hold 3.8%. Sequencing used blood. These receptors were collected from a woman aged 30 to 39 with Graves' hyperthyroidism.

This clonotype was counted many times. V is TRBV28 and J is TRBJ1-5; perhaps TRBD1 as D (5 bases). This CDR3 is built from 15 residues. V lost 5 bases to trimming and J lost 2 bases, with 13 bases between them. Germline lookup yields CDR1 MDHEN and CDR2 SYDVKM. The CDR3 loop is CASSGGGSGNQPQHF. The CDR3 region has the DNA TGTGCCAGCAGTGGGGGGGGGTCGGGCAATCAGCCCCAGCATTTT.

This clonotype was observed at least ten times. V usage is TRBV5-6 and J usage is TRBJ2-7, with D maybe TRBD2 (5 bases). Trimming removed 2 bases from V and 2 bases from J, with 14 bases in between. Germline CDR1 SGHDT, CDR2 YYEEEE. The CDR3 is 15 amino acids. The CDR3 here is CASSFGIGDTYEQYF. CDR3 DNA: TGTGCCAGCAGCTTTGGGATCGGGGATACCTACGAGCAGTACTTC. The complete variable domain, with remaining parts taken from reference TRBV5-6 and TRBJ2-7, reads DAGVTQSPTHLIKTRGQQVTLRCSPKSGHDTVSWYQQALGQGPQFIFQYYEEEERQRGNFPDRFSGHQFPNYSSELNVNALLLGDSALYLCASSFGIGDTYEQYFGPGTRLTVT.

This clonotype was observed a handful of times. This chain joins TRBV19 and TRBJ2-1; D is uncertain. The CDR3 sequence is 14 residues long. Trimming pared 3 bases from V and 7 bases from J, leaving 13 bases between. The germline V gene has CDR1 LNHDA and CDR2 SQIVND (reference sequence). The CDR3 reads CASSIVAKINEQFF. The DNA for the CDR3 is TGTGCCAGTAGTATTGTAGCTAAGATTAATGAGCAGTTCTTC. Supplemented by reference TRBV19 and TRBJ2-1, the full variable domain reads DGGITQSPKYLFRKEGQNVTLSCEQNLNHDAMYWYRQDPGQGLRLIYYSQIVNDFQKGDIAEGYSVSREKKESFPLTVTSAQKNPTAFYLCASSIVAKINEQFFGPGTRLTVL.

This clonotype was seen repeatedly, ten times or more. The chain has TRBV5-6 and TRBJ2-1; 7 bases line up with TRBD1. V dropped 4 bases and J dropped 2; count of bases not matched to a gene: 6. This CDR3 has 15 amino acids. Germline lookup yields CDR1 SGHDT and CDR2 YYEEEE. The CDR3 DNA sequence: TGTGCCAGCAGCGACCCCGACAGGGCCTACAATGAGCAGTTCTTC. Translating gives CASSDPDRAYNEQFF.

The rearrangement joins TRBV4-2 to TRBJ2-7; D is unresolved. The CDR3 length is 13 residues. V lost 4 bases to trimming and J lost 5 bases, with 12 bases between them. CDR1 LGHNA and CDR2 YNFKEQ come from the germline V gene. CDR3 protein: CASSPSIRDEQYF. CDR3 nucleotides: TGTGCCAGCAGCCCGAGCATTCGGGACGAGCAGTACTTC.

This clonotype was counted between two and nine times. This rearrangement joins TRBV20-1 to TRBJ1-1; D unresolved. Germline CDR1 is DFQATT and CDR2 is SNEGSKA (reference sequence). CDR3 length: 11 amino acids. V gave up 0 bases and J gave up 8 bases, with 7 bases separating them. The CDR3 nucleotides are TGCAGTGCTAGAGAAAGAGGAGAAGCTTTCTTT. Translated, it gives CSARERGEAFF.

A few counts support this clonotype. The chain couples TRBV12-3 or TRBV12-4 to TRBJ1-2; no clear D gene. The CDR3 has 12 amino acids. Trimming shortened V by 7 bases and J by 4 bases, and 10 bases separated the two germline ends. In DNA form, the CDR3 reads TGTGCCAGCACCGACACTTTCTATGGCTACACCTTC. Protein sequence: CASTDTFYGYTF.

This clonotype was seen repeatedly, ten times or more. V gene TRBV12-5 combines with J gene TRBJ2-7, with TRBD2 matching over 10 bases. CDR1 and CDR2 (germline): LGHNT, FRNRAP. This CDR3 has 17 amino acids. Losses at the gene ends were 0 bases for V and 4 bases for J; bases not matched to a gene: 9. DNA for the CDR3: TGTGCTAGTGGTTTGGTACGGGGACTAGCGATCGGGTACGAGCAGTACTTC. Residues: CASGLVRGLAIGYEQYF.

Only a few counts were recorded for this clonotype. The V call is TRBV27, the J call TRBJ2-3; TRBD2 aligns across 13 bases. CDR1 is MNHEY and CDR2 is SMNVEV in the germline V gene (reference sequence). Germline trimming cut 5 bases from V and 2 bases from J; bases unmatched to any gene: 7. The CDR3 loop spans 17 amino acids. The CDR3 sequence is CASSQGTSGAPTDTQYF. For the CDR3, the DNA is TGTGCCAGCAGTCAGGGGACTAGCGGGGCCCCCACAGATACGCAGTATTTT.

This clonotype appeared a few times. CDR3 sequence (DNA): TGTGCCAGCAGCTTAGATCCAGGGGACTCAGATACGCAGTATTTT. Translating it yields CASSLDPGDSDTQYF. The chain has TRBV13 and TRBJ2-3; perhaps D is TRBD1 or TRBD2 (6 bases each). The V gene lost 1 base and the J gene lost 4 bases, with 12 bases spanning the gap. CDR1 and CDR2 from the germline V gene are PRHDT and FYEKMQ (reference sequence). The CDR3 is made up of 15 amino acids.

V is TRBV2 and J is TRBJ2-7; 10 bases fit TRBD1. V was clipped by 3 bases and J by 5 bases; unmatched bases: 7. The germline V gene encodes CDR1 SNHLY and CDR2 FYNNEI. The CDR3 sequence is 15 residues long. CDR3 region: CASSEETGGLDEQYF. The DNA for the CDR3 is TGTGCCAGCAGTGAGGAGACAGGGGGCCTGGACGAGCAGTACTTC.

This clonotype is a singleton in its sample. CDR3 in amino acids: CASSQWAGADEQYF. CDR3 coding DNA: TGCGCCAGCAGCCAGTGGGCGGGAGCGGATGAGCAGTACTTC. The V gene is TRBV4-1, the J gene TRBJ2-7, with TRBD2 matching 7 bases. The V gene's germline CDR1 is MGHRA and CDR2 YSYEKL. The CDR3 runs 14 residues. The J segment lost 7 bases and the V segment lost 3 bases, leaving 9 bases of the junction unmatched.

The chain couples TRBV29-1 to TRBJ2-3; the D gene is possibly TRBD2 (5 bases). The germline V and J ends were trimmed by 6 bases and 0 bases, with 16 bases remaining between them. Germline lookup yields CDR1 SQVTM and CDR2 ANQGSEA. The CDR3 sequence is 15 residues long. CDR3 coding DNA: TGCAGCGTGGAAAGGGCGGGTGCTAGCACAGATACGCAGTATTTT. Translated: CSVERAGASTDTQYF.